This T cell receptor beta chain was recovered during a study of cytomegalovirus exposure and HLA in healthy donors. Use of 60 Vbeta and 13 Jbeta primers characterized the PCR. Some clones are missing from TCRdb's copy, which holds only in-frame ones; the method was immunoSEQ multiplex PCR. This table holds approximately 190,000 clones. Trimming removed 0 bases at V and 0 bases at J, with 7 bases between. The CDR3 consists of 15 residues. CDR1 is SEHNR and CDR2 is FQNEAQ in the germline V gene (reference sequence). The sequence was obtained from a man aged 25-45 years in good health and CMV-seronegative. The sample was PBMCs. This chain joins TRBV7-9 and TRBJ2-3, with D hard to call. This CDR3 reads CASSLAGSSTDTQYF. The CDR3 coding sequence is TGTGCCAGCAGCTTAGCCGGTAGTAGCACAGATACGCAGTATTTT.